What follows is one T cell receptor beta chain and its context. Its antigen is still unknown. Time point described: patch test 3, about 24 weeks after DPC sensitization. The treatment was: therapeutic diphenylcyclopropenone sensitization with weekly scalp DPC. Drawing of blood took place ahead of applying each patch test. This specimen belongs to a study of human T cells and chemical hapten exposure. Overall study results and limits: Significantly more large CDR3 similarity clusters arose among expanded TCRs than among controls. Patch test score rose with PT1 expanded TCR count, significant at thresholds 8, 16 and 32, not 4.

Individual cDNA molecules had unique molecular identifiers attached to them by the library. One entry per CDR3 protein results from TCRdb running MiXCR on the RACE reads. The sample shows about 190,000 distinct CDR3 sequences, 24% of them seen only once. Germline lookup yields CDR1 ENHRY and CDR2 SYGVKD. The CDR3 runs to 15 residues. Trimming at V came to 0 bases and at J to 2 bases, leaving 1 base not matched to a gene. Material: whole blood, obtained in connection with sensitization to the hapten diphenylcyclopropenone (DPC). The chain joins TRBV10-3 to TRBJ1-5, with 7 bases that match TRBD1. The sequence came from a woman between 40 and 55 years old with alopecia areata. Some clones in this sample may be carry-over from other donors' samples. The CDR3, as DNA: TGTGCCATCAGTGAGTCCGACAGGGGCAATCAGCCCCAGCATTTT. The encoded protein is CAISESDRGNQPQHF.